This T cell receptor beta chain was sequenced during a study of T cell responses to AZD1222 COVID-19 vaccine. The study's findings and limits: Baseline serology detected seropositivity in only a handful of AZD1222 recipients. Nearly half of spike-specific TCRs reportedly target unmutated variant regions. Spike-specific TCR breadth and depth grew following two AZD1222 doses. Dominant at 160-218 and 743-854, vaccine-associated CD4 TCRs also spanned spike.

Concerning this clone itself: Its antigen is unidentified.

Profiling relied on immunoSEQ multiplex PCR, and the TCRdb table lists in-frame clones only, not all of them. The table shows over 130,000 clones, with about nine tenths occurring only once. Germline lookup yields CDR1 MNHEY and CDR2 SVGAGI. CDR3 length equals 15 residues. J lost 5 bases, V lost 6 bases, and 10 bases had no gene match. Here the sequenced sample was peripheral blood, taken 28 days after the second AZD1222 dose. The rearrangement joins TRBV6-5 to TRBJ1-2; 9 nucleotides align to TRBD1. This TCR was sampled from an adult who received the AZD1222 COVID-19 vaccine. The CDR3 DNA follows: TGTGCCAGCAGCGTCGGCCTGGACAGGGGATATGGCTACACCTTC. Residues: CASSVGLDRGYGYTF.